The TCR beta chain described here comes from a study of T cell responses to AZD1222 COVID-19 vaccine. The overall study: Timing groups of about 4 and about 12 weeks for second doses were pooled. Findings and caveats of the study: Possibly, clonal diversity was underestimated; donors were largely white British and included more females.

Germline V gene data show CDR1 as SEHNR and CDR2 as FQNEAQ (reference sequence). The CDR3 is 15 residues long. Trimming removed 6 bases at V and 5 bases at J, with 16 bases between. To note about this clone: Its antigen is as yet unknown.

This table comes from immunoSEQ multiplex PCR, and its TCRdb copy is limited to in-frame clones, with some not included. Of some 120,000 clones in the sample, about 88% were seen once. The chain carries TRBV7-9 and TRBJ1-4; D ambiguous. The TCR originated in an adult in good health. This specimen consisted of peripheral blood, obtained on day 0 of AZD1222 vaccination. CDR3 DNA sequence: TGTGCCAGCAGTTTCGGAGGAGTGGGGAATGAAAAACTGTTTTTT. Amino acid sequence: CASSFGGVGNEKLFF.